A single sample gave rise to the 26 T cell receptor beta chains below, sequenced in a study of control samples from healthy donors and cancer patients. Method: immunoSEQ multiplex PCR; TCRdb's copy keeps in-frame clones and lacks some. Among 120,000 or so clones listed, approximately 92% were seen once. Material: PBMCs. Receptor source: a man of 80 years or more with head and neck cancer.

This chain connects TRBV7-9 to TRBJ1-3; 7 nucleotides line up with TRBD1. After removal of 5 bases from V and 0 bases from J, the junction contained 7 bases not matched to a gene. Germline CDR1 SEHNR, CDR2 FQNEAQ (reference sequence). CDR3 size: 16 residues. CDR3 amino acids: CASSTQQGTSGNTIYF. CDR3 DNA sequence: TGTGCCAGCAGCACGCAACAGGGGACCTCTGGAAACACCATATATTTT. Full variable domain (remainder filled in from reference TRBV7-9 and TRBJ1-3): DTGVSQNPRHKITKRGQNVTFRCDPISEHNRLYWYRQTLGQGPEFLTYFQNEAQLEKSRLLSDRFSAERPKGSFSTLEIQRTEQGDSAMYLCASSTQQGTSGNTIYFGEGSWLTVV.

The chain joins TRBV2 to TRBJ1-4; 8 bases line up with TRBD1. The CDR3 is made up of 12 amino acids. Germline V gene lookup returns CDR1 SNHLY and CDR2 FYNNEI. Losses at the gene ends were 8 bases for V and 7 bases for J; bases not matched to a gene: 3. CDR3 residues: CASRRGREKLFF. Here the CDR3 DNA reads TGTGCCAGCCGCAGGGGGCGTGAAAAACTGTTTTTT.

Notes on this clone: Other nucleotide sequences from this sample produce the same CDR3. The J gene is TRBJ1-2, the V gene TRBV5-1; 10 bases agree with TRBD1. The CDR3 runs 13 residues. Trimming cost V 4 bases and J 5 bases; bases outside gene matches: 2. Germline CDR1 and CDR2: SGHRS and YFSETQ. CDR3 region: CASSLDRGYGYTF. CDR3 nucleotides: TGCGCCAGCAGCCTGGACAGGGGGTATGGCTACACCTTC. Combining the CDR3 with reference TRBV5-1 and TRBJ1-2 gives the whole variable domain KAGVTQTPRYLIKTRGQQVTLSCSPISGHRSVSWYQQTPGQGLQFLFEYFSETQRNKGNFPGRFSGRQFSNSRSEMNVSTLELGDSALYLCASSLDRGYGYTFGSGTRLTVV.

J is TRBJ1-5 and V is TRBV18; D is unresolved. V was shortened by 3 bases and J by 2 bases, with 11 bases between the two germline ends. Germline lookup yields CDR1 KGHSH and CDR2 LQKENI. The CDR3 totals 15 residues. This chain's CDR3 is CASSPRADGNQPQHF. The CDR3, as DNA: TGTGCCAGCTCACCGAGGGCAGATGGCAATCAGCCCCAGCATTTT.

The rearrangement uses TRBV5-1 and TRBJ1-4; unclear D gene. The germline V and J ends were trimmed by 4 bases and 0 bases, with 10 bases remaining between them. This CDR3 has 15 amino acids. Looked up from germline, CDR1 is SGHRS and CDR2 is YFSETQ. The chain's CDR3 is CASSVISPTNEKLFF. The CDR3 nucleotides are TGCGCCAGCAGCGTAATCTCCCCAACTAATGAAAAACTGTTTTTT.

The V call is TRBV20-1, the J call TRBJ1-1; the match to TRBD1 covers 11 bases. CDR1 and CDR2 (germline): DFQATT, SNEGSKA (reference sequence). This CDR3 region has 17 residues. V was pared by 3 bases and J by 2 bases, with 11 bases of the junction left unmatched. Written as DNA, the CDR3 is TGCAGTGCTAGTAGAGTTCGGGACAGGGGGAGTAACACTGAAGCTTTCTTT. Its translation: CSASRVRDRGSNTEAFF.

J is TRBJ2-2 and V is TRBV10-2, with 7 bases that match TRBD1. CDR3 length: 15 amino acids. Germline trimming cut 6 bases from V and 6 bases from J; bases unmatched to any gene: 10. CDR1 is WSHSY and CDR2 is SAAADI in the germline V gene. The CDR3 nucleotides are TGCGCCAGCAGCACGAGTAACAGGGGCCCCGGGGAGCTGTTTTTT. It encodes CASSTSNRGPGELFF.

This rearrangement joins TRBV5-1 to TRBJ2-2; D is ambiguous. The CDR3 runs 14 residues. Trimming stripped 9 bases from V and 0 bases from J, with 12 bases between. Germline values: CDR1 SGHRS, CDR2 YFSETQ. The CDR3, as DNA: TGCGCCACCCGGTGGACCACGAACACCGGGGAGCTGTTTTTT. It encodes CATRWTTNTGELFF.

The chain uses TRBV2 and TRBJ1-5; maybe TRBD1 (6 bases). Trimming left V 4 bases short and J 5 bases short, with 9 bases between. CDR1 is SNHLY and CDR2 is FYNNEI in the germline V gene. CDR3 length: 13 residues. The CDR3 region is CASSGSGDQPQHF. The DNA for the CDR3 is TGTGCCAGCAGTGGGTCAGGGGATCAGCCCCAGCATTTT. Full variable domain (missing parts from reference TRBV2 and TRBJ1-5): EPEVTQTPSHQVTQMGQEVILRCVPISNHLYFYWYRQILGQKVEFLVSFYNNEISEKSEIFDDQFSVERPDGSNFTLKIRSTKLEDSAMYFCASSGSGDQPQHFGDGTRLSIL.

The gene calls are TRBV5-4 and TRBJ2-2, with unresolved D. Germline loops: CDR1 SGHNT, CDR2 YYREEE (reference sequence). V shed 2 bases and J shed 0 bases, with 5 bases lying between them. This CDR3 has 14 amino acids. This CDR3 reads CASSLSANTGELFF. The CDR3 nucleotides read TGTGCCAGCAGCTTAAGCGCGAACACCGGGGAGCTGTTTTTT.

J is TRBJ1-1 and V is TRBV4-3, with TRBD1 identical over 7 bases. V was pared by 1 base and J by 4 bases, with 6 bases of the junction left unmatched. Germline CDR1 and CDR2: LGHNA and YSLEER. The CDR3 extends over 15 amino acids. The CDR3 spells CASSQGPGGGTEAFF. The CDR3 bases are TGCGCCAGCAGCCAAGGCCCAGGGGGAGGCACTGAAGCTTTCTTT.

This sequence joins TRBV19 and TRBJ2-5; the match to TRBD2 covers 15 bases. V dropped 5 bases and J dropped 6; count of bases not matched to a gene: 7. CDR1 is LNHDA, CDR2 SQIVND, per germline (reference sequence). The CDR3 spans 16 residues. CDR3 DNA: TGTGCCAGTAGTCCTCGGACTAGCGGGGGGGCAAAGACCCAGTACTTC. Translating gives CASSPRTSGGAKTQYF.

The chain recombines TRBV5-1 with TRBJ2-7; 8 bases agree with TRBD2. V dropped 2 bases and J dropped 6; count of bases not matched to a gene: 10. Germline CDR1 and CDR2: SGHRS and YFSETQ. This CDR3 is built from 15 residues. CDR3 sequence (DNA): TGCGCCAGCAGCTTAACAAGCGGGGGTCGCGGCGAGCAGTACTTC. The encoded protein is CASSLTSGGRGEQYF.

V gene TRBV7-8 combines with J gene TRBJ1-3, with unresolved D. CDR3 length: 14 residues. The V end was cut by 6 bases, the J end by 1 base, with 10 bases between. Germline CDR1 and CDR2: SGHVS and FQNEAQ. The CDR3 loop reads CASRLTSSGNTIYF. CDR3 coding DNA: TGTGCCAGCAGGCTTACTAGTTCTGGAAACACCATATATTTT.

In this sample, this clone turned up once. V is TRBV5-6 and J is TRBJ1-1; TRBD1 is a possible D gene (6 bases). Germline CDR1 is SGHDT and CDR2 is YYEEEE. This CDR3 is built from 14 residues. The ends were cut back, 4 bases at V and 5 bases at J, with 15 bases in the middle. In DNA form, the CDR3 reads TGTGCCAGCAGCGAGCCAGGGGTATGGACTGAAGCTTTCTTT. As protein: CASSEPGVWTEAFF.

This chain joins TRBV12-5 and TRBJ1-1; no firm D call. V lost 6 bases, J lost 4 bases, and 12 bases lay in between. Germline CDR1 is LGHNT and CDR2 is FRNRAP. The CDR3 contains 13 residues. This CDR3 reads CASGRVGSTEAFF. Written as DNA, the CDR3 is TGTGCTAGTGGCCGGGTGGGGAGCACTGAAGCTTTCTTT.

The chain recombines TRBV12-3 or TRBV12-4 with TRBJ1-5, with 9 bases that match TRBD1. This CDR3 contains 13 residues. With V trimmed by 7 bases and J by 4 bases, 2 bases remained unmatched. The CDR3 protein is CASTGTGNQPQHF. In DNA, the CDR3 is TGTGCCAGCACCGGGACAGGGAATCAGCCCCAGCATTTT.

This clone was picked up a small number of times. V gene TRBV7-9 combines with J gene TRBJ2-3; the D call may be TRBD1 or TRBD2 (5 bases each). The CDR3 covers 15 residues. The V end lost 9 bases, the J end lost 1 base, and 17 bases lay between the germline ends. In germline, CDR1 is SEHNR, CDR2 FQNEAQ (reference sequence). The CDR3 DNA follows: TGTGCCAGTACCGGGACGGGTCACCGCACAGATACGCAGTATTTT. It specifies CASTGTGHRTDTQYF.

This chain links TRBV9 with TRBJ1-3, with D unclear. Per the germline V gene, CDR1 is SGDLS and CDR2 is YYNGEE. The CDR3 has 14 amino acids. The ends were cut back, 4 bases at V and 4 bases at J, with 12 bases in the middle. CDR3 sequence reads: CASSREVDGNTIYF. The CDR3 region has the DNA TGTGCCAGCAGCCGGGAGGTCGACGGAAACACCATATATTTT.

The chain combines TRBV4-1 with TRBJ1-4; tentative D call: TRBD1 (5 bases). The CDR3 covers 18 residues. With 2 bases removed from V and 4 bases from J, the gap between germline ends came to 20 bases. CDR1 is MGHRA and CDR2 is YSYEKL in the germline V gene. The CDR3 coding sequence is TGCGCCAGCAGCCAAAAGGGGCCGGGCGGGGCCTTTAATGAAAAACTGTTTTTT. Its protein product is CASSQKGPGGAFNEKLFF.

This chain connects TRBV5-4 to TRBJ1-6, with TRBD1 matching 9 bases. The V gene end was trimmed by 0 bases and the J gene end by 8 bases; junction bases not matched to a gene: 12. The CDR3 consists of 18 residues. Germline V lookup: CDR1 SGHNT, CDR2 YYREEE (reference sequence). The CDR3 region has the DNA TGTGCCAGCAGCTTGGGGCGAGATACAGGGGGCCGGGATTCACCCCTCCACTTT. Translation gives CASSLGRDTGGRDSPLHF.

The V and J genes are TRBV6-5 and TRBJ2-7; D remains unclear. Trimming left V 3 bases short and J 5 bases short, with 11 bases between. Germline CDR1 and CDR2: MNHEY and SVGAGI. The CDR3 is 13 amino acids. Written as DNA, the CDR3 is TGTGCCAGCAGTTATTCCCGAGCAAACGAGCAGTACTTC. Its protein product is CASSYSRANEQYF.

Only a few counts were recorded for this clone. V and J are TRBV30 and TRBJ2-7; 7 bases are shared with TRBD1. V gave up 5 bases and J gave up 7 bases; unmatched junction bases: 8. The CDR3 runs to 12 residues. The germline V gene has CDR1 GTSNPN and CDR2 SVGIG (reference sequence). CDR3 DNA sequence: TGTGCCTGGGGAACAGGGGTGAGGGAGCAGTACTTC. Translated: CAWGTGVREQYF.

This chain links TRBV5-1 with TRBJ1-3, with 8 nucleotides matching TRBD1. The germline V gene encodes CDR1 SGHRS and CDR2 YFSETQ. The CDR3 is 15 amino acids. Trimming took 1 base from V and 4 from J; bases not matched to a gene: 4. DNA of the CDR3: TGCGCCAGCAGCTTGTCAGGGGGCCTGGGAAACACCATATATTTT. As protein: CASSLSGGLGNTIYF. Together with reference TRBV5-1 and TRBJ1-3, the CDR3 gives the full variable domain: KAGVTQTPRYLIKTRGQQVTLSCSPISGHRSVSWYQQTPGQGLQFLFEYFSETQRNKGNFPGRFSGRQFSNSRSEMNVSTLELGDSALYLCASSLSGGLGNTIYFGEGSWLTVV.

Concerning this clone: The junction departs from the called germline gene at one end, perhaps through a read error. This sequence joins TRBV2 and TRBJ2-1; a possible D gene is TRBD2 (5 bases). Germline V gene data show CDR1 as SNHLY and CDR2 as FYNNEI. The CDR3 contains 12 residues. Here the CDR3 DNA reads TGTGCCAGCAGTGGGGAGTACAATGGGCAGTTCTTC. This encodes CASSGEYNGQFF.

The table lists this clone with a count of one. The rearrangement joins TRBV10-2 to TRBJ1-1; D is undetermined. Germline CDR1 is WSHSY and CDR2 is SAAADI. The CDR3 is made up of 16 amino acids. Trimming took 7 bases from V and 4 from J, leaving 22 bases between them. CDR3 bases: TGCGCCAGCACCAGCGGACCGCATCTGGGTGGCACTGAAGCTTTCTTT. Protein sequence: CASTSGPHLGGTEAFF.